Listed below are T cell receptor beta chains from one sample, sequenced in a study of T cells in Graves' hyperthyroidism and ophthalmopathy. TCRdb recomputed calls from the multiplex PCR reads with MiXCR, one row per CDR3 protein. The data show a few hundred thousand distinct CDR3 sequences, around 21% seen once. Sequencing input: blood. The origin of the receptors is a man between 18 and 29 years old with Graves' hyperthyroidism. Each CDR3 is given without its conserved first and last residue. The D gene is left open where the match is weak.

>.|TRBJ1-1|TRBV19
ASRTGGRENTEAF
>TRBD2|TRBJ2-7|TRBV6-1
ASAASGIYEQY
>.|TRBJ2-7|TRBV6-1
ASSEFETGRYEQY
>TRBD2|TRBJ2-5|TRBV9
ASSATWTSGGVETQY
>.|TRBJ2-7|TRBV30
AWSVIDREQY
>.|TRBJ1-5|TRBV7-9
ASSFTNQPQH
>.|TRBJ2-4|TRBV10-2
ASSETGPRGTIQY
>.|TRBJ2-7|TRBV6-1
ASSEFVEGYHEQY
>TRBD1|TRBJ2-7|TRBV15
ATSSLPMTGTYEQY
>.|TRBJ2-5|TRBV19
ASMGPYQETQY
>.|TRBJ1-2|TRBV30
AWRGRGGYT
>TRBD1|TRBJ1-5|TRBV28
ASRQGQGAQPQH
>.|TRBJ2-7|TRBV2
ASRSKDWAYEQY
>.|TRBJ2-5|TRBV20-1
SARDQEGAVETQY
>TRBD1|TRBJ1-2|TRBV20-1
SAREGTGSAGYT
>.|TRBJ2-7|TRBV12-3/TRBV12-4
ASSSDSRYEQY
>.|TRBJ1-1|TRBV10-3
AISGTDFENTEAF
>TRBD1|TRBJ1-3|TRBV9
ASSVGGTGPSGNTIY
>TRBD2|TRBJ2-2|TRBV30
AWVAGGARHGELF
>.|TRBJ1-5|TRBV12-3/TRBV12-4
ASSRSGSQPQH
>.|TRBJ1-2|TRBV20-1
SHYTPGGYT
>.|TRBJ1-1|TRBV9
ASSTEGGSEAF
>TRBD2|TRBJ2-5|TRBV12-3/TRBV12-4
ASRESGGPQETQY
>.|TRBJ1-1|TRBV12-3/TRBV12-4
ASTPTGWTEAF
>TRBD2|TRBJ2-7|TRBV11-2
ASSSSATSGVSYEQY
>.|TRBJ2-7|TRBV28
ASRHPGNHEQY
>.|TRBJ2-7|TRBV30
AQTLGSSYEQY
>.|TRBJ1-2|TRBV5-1
ASSSLGAHHGYT
>TRBD2|TRBJ2-7|TRBV12-3/TRBV12-4
ASRTRASGHYEQY
>.|TRBJ2-6|TRBV19
ASKDWSSGANVLT
>.|TRBJ2-5|TRBV7-9
ASSLVVGETQY
>TRBD1|TRBJ2-4|TRBV6-1
ASTRLGTGGTNIKY
>TRBD1|TRBJ2-5|TRBV7-2
ASGSRQGWLETQY
>.|TRBJ2-7|TRBV14
ASSQGTKGSSYEQY
>.|TRBJ1-5|TRBV4-1
ASSRVREGGNQPQH
>.|TRBJ2-7|TRBV6-1
ASSEVVTATYEQY
>TRBD1|TRBJ2-7|TRBV5-5
ASSSGGIIYEQY
>.|TRBJ2-7|TRBV6-1
ATIRADYYEQY
>.|TRBJ1-6|TRBV12-3/TRBV12-4
ASSLEGVTLH